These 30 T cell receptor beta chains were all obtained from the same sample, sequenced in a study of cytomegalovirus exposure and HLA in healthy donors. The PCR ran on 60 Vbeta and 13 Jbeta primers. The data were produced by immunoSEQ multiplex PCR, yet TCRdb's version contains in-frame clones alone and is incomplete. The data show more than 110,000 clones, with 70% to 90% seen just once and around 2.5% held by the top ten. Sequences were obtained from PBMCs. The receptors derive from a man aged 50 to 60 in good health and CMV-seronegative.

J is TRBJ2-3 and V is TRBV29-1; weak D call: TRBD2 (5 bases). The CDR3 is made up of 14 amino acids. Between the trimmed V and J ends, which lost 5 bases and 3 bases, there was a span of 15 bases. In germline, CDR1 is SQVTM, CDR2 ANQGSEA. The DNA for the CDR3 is TGCAGCGTTCAAGCGATCCGGAGGACAGATACGCAGTATTTT. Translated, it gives CSVQAIRRTDTQYF.

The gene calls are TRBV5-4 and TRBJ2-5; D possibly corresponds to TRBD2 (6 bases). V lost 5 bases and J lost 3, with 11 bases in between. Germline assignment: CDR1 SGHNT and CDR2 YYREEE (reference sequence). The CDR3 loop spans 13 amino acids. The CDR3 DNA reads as TGTGCCAGCAGGGGGGGAGCGGAAGAGACCCAGTACTTC. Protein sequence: CASRGGAEETQYF.

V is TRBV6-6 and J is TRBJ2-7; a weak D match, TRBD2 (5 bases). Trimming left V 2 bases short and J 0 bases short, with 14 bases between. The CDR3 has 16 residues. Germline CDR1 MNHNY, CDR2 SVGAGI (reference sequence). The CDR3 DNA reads TGTGCCAGCAGTTACCCTCGGGCGGGTAGCTCCTACGAGCAGTACTTC. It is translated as CASSYPRAGSSYEQYF.

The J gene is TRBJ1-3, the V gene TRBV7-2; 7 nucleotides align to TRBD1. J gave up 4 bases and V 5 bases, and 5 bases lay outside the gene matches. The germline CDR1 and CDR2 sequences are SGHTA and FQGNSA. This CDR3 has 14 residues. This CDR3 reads CASSPRQGGNTIYF. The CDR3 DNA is TGTGCCAGCAGCCCGAGACAGGGCGGAAACACCATATATTTT.

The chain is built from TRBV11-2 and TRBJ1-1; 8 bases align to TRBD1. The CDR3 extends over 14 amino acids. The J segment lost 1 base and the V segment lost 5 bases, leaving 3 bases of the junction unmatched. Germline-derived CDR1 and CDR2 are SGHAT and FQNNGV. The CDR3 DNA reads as TGTGCCAGCAGCCCCGGGACAGGGAACACTGAAGCTTTCTTT. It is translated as CASSPGTGNTEAFF.

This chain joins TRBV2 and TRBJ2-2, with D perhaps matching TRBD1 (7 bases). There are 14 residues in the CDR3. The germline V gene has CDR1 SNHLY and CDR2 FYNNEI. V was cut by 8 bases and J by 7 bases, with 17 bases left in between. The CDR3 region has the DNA TGTGCCAGCCGACAGGGAGGTGGTGTCGGGGAGCTGTTTTTT. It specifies CASRQGGGVGELFF. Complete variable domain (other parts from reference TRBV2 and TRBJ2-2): EPEVTQTPSHQVTQMGQEVILRCVPISNHLYFYWYRQILGQKVEFLVSFYNNEISEKSEIFDDQFSVERPDGSNFTLKIRSTKLEDSAMYFCASRQGGGVGELFFGEGSRLTVL.

Written as DNA, the CDR3 is TGTGCCAGCTCTAGACAGGGGGATAACTACGAGCAGTACTTC. Its translation: CASSRQGDNYEQYF. The V gene is TRBV11-3, the J gene TRBJ2-7, with TRBD1 matching over 9 bases. V was pared by 8 bases and J by 3 bases, with 8 bases of the junction left unmatched. The CDR3 consists of 14 residues. Germline assignment: CDR1 SGHNT and CDR2 YENEEA.

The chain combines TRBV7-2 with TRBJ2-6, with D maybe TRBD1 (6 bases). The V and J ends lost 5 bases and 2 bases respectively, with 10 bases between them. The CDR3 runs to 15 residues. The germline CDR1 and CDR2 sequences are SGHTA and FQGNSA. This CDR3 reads CASSNGTPGANVLTF. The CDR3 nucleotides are TGTGCCAGCAGCAACGGGACACCTGGGGCCAACGTCCTGACTTTC.

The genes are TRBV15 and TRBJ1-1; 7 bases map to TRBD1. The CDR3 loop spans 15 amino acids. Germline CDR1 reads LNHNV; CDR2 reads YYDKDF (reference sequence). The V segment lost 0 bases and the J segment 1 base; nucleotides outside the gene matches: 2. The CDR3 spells CATSRDRGWNTEAFF. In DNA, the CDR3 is TGTGCCACCAGCAGAGACAGGGGGTGGAACACTGAAGCTTTCTTT.

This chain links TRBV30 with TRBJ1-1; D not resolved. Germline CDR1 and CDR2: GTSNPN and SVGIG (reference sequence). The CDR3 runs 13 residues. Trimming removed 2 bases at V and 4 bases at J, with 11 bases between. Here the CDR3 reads CAWSFGWSTEAFF. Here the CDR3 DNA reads TGTGCCTGGAGTTTCGGTTGGAGCACTGAAGCTTTCTTT. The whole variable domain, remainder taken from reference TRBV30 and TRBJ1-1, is SQTIHQWPATLVQPVGSPLSLECTVEGTSNPNLYWYRQAAGRGLQLLFYSVGIGQISSEVPQNLSASRPQDRQFILSSKKLLLSDSGFYLCAWSFGWSTEAFFGQGTRLTVV.

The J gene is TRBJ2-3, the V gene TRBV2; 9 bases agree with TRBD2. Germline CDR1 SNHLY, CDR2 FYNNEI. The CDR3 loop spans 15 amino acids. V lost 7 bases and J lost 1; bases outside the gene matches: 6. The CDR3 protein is CASTLAGAGTDTQYF. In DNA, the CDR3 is TGTGCCAGCACGTTAGCGGGGGCCGGCACAGATACGCAGTATTTT.

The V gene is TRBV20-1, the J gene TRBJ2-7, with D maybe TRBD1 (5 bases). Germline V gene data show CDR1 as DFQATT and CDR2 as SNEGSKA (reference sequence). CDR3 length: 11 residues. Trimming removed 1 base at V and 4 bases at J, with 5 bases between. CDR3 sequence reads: CSARGTYEQYF. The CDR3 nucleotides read TGCAGTGCTAGAGGGACATACGAGCAGTACTTC.

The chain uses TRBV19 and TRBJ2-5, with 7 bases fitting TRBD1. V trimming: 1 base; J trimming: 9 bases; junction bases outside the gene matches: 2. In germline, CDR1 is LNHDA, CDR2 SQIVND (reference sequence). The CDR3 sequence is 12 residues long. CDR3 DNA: TGTGCCAGTAGTATAGGCACAGGGGCCCAGTACTTC. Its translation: CASSIGTGAQYF.

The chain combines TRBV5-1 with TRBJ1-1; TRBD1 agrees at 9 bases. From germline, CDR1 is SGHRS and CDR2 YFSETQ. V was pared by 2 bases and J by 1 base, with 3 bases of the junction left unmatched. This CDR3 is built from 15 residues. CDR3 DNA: TGCGCCAGCAGCTTACCGGGACAGGGGAACACTGAAGCTTTCTTT. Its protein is CASSLPGQGNTEAFF.

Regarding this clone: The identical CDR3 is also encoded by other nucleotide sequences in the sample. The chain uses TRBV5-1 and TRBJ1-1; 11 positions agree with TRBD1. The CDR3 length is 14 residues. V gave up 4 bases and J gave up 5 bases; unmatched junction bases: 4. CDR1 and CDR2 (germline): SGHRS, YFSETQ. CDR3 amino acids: CASSPGTGGTEAFF. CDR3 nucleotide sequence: TGCGCCAGCAGCCCCGGGACAGGGGGTACTGAAGCTTTCTTT.

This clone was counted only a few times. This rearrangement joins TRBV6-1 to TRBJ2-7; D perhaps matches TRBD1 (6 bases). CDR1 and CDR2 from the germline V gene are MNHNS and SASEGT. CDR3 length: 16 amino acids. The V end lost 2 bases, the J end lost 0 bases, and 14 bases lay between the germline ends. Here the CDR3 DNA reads TGTGCCAGCAGTGAAATGGCAGGGGTAGGCTCCTACGAGCAGTACTTC. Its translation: CASSEMAGVGSYEQYF.

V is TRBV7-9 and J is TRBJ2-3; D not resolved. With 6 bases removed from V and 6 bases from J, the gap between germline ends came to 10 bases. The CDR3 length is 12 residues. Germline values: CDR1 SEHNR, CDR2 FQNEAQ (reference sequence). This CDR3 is CASSMEFDTQYF. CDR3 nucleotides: TGTGCCAGCAGTATGGAGTTCGATACGCAGTATTTT.

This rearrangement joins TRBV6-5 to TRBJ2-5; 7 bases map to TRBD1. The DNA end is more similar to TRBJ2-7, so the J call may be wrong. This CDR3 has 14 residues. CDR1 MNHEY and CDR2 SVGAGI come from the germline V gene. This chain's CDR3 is CASSYGDRPYEQYF. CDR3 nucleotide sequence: TGTGCCAGCAGTTACGGGGACAGACCCTACGAGCAGTACTTC.

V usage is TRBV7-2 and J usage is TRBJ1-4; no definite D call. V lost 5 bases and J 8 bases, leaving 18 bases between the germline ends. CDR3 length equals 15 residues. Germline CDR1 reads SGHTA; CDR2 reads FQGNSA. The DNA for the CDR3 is TGTGCCAGCAGCCCCAGGCTGCCCGACGGCGAAAAACTGTTTTTT. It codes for CASSPRLPDGEKLFF.

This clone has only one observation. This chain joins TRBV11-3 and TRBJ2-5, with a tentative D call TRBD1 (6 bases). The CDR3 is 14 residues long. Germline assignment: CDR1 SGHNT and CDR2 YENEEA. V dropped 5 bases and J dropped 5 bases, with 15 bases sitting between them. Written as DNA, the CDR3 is TGTGCCAGCAGCGGCCGTACAGGGTCGGAGACCCAGTACTTC. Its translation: CASSGRTGSETQYF.

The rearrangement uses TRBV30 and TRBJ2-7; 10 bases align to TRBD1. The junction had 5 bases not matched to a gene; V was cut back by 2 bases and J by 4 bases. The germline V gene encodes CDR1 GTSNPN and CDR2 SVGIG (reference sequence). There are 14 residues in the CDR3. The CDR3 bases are TGTGCCTGGAGTAGCGGGACAGGGGATTACGAGCAGTACTTC. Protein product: CAWSSGTGDYEQYF. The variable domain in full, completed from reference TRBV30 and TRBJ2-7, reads SQTIHQWPATLVQPVGSPLSLECTVEGTSNPNLYWYRQAAGRGLQLLFYSVGIGQISSEVPQNLSASRPQDRQFILSSKKLLLSDSGFYLCAWSSGTGDYEQYFGPGTRLTVT.

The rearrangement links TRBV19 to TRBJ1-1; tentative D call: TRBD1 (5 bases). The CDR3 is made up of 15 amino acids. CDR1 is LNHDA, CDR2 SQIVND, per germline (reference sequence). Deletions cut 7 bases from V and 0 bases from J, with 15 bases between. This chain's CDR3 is CASKVSGQVNTEAFF. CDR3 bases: TGTGCCAGTAAAGTGTCAGGGCAGGTGAACACTGAAGCTTTCTTT.

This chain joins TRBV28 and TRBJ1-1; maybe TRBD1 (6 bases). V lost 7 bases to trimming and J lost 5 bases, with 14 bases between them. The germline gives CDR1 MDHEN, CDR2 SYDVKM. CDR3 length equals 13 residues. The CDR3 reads CASTPGGHTEAFF. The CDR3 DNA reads TGTGCCAGCACCCCCGGGGGGCATACTGAAGCTTTCTTT.

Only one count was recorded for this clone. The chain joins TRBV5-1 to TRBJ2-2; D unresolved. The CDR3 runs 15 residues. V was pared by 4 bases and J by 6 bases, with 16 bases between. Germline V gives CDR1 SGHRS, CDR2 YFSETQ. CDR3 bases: TGCGCCAGCAGCCCTGAGTTAAAAATGGCCGGGGAGCTGTTTTTT. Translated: CASSPELKMAGELFF. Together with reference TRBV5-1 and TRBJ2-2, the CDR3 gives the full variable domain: KAGVTQTPRYLIKTRGQQVTLSCSPISGHRSVSWYQQTPGQGLQFLFEYFSETQRNKGNFPGRFSGRQFSNSRSEMNVSTLELGDSALYLCASSPELKMAGELFFGEGSRLTVL.

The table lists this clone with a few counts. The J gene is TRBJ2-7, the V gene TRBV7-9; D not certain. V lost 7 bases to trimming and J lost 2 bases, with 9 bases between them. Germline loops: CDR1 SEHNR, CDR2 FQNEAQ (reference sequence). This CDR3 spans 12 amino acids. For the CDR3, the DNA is TGTGCCAGCACGTCTCAGACCTACGAGCAGTACTTC. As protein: CASTSQTYEQYF.

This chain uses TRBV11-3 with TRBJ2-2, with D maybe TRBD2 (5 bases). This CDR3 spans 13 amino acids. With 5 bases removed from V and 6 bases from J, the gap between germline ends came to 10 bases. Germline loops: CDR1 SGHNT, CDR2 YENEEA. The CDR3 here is CASSEAVAGELFF. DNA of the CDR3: TGTGCCAGCAGCGAAGCGGTGGCCGGGGAGCTGTTTTTT.

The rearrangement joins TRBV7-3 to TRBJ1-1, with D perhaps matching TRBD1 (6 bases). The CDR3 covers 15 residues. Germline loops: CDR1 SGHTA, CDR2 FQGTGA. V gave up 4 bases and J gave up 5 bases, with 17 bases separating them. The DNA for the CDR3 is TGTGCCAGCAGCTCACGGGACACCCGAAGGACTGAAGCTTTCTTT. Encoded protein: CASSSRDTRRTEAFF. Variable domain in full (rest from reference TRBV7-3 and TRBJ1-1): GAGVSQTPSNKVTEKGKYVELRCDPISGHTALYWYRQSLGQGPEFLIYFQGTGAADDSGLPNDRFFAVRPEGSVSTLKIQRTERGDSAVYLCASSSRDTRRTEAFFGQGTRLTVV.

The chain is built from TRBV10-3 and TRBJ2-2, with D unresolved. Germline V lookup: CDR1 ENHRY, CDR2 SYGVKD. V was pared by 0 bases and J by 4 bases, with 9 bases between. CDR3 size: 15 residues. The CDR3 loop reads CAISESLGGTGELFF. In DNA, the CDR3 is TGTGCCATCAGTGAGTCGCTAGGTGGCACCGGGGAGCTGTTTTTT.

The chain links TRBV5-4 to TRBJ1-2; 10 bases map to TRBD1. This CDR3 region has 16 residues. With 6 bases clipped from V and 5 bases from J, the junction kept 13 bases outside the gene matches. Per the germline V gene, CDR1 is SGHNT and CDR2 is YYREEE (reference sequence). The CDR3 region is CASINRRDRGLYGYTF. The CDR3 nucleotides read TGTGCCAGCATCAACAGACGGGACAGGGGCCTTTATGGCTACACCTTC. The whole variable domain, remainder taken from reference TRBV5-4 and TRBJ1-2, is ETGVTQSPTHLIKTRGQQVTLRCSSQSGHNTVSWYQQALGQGPQFIFQYYREEENGRGNFPPRFSGLQFPNYSSELNVNALELDDSALYLCASINRRDRGLYGYTFGSGTRLTVV.

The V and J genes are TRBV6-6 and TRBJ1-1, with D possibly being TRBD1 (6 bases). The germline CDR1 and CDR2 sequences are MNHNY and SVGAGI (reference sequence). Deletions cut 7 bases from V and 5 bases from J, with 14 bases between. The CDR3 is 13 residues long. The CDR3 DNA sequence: TGTGCCAGCACCGCGGACAGAAGGACTGAAGCTTTCTTT. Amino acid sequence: CASTADRRTEAFF.